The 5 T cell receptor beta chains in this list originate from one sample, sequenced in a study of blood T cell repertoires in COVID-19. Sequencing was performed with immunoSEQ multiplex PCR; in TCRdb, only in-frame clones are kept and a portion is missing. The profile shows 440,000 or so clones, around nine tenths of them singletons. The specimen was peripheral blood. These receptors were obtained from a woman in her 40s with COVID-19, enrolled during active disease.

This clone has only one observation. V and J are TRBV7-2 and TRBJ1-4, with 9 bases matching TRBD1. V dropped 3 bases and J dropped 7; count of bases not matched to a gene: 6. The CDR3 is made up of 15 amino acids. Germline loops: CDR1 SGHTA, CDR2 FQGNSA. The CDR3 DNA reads TGTGCCAGCAGCTTCAATACAGGGGGCTCTGAAAAACTGTTTTTT. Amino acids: CASSFNTGGSEKLFF.

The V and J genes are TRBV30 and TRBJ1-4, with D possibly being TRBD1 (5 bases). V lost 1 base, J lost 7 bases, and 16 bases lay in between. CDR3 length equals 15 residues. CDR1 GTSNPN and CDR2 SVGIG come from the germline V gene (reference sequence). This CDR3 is CAWSGDGGVSEKLFF. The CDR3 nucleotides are TGTGCCTGGAGTGGGGATGGGGGGGTGAGTGAAAAACTGTTTTTT. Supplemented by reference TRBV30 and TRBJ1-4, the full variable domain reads SQTIHQWPATLVQPVGSPLSLECTVEGTSNPNLYWYRQAAGRGLQLLFYSVGIGQISSEVPQNLSASRPQDRQFILSSKKLLLSDSGFYLCAWSGDGGVSEKLFFGSGTQLSVL.

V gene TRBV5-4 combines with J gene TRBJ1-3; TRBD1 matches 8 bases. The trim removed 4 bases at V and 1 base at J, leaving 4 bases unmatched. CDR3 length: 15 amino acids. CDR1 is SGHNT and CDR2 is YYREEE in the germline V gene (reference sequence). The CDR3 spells CASSVDRVSGNTIYF. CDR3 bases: TGTGCCAGCAGCGTGGACAGGGTATCTGGAAACACCATATATTTT.

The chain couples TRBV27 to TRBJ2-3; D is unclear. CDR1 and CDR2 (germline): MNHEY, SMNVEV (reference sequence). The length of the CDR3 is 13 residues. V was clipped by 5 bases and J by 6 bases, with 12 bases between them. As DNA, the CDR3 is TGTGCCAGCAGTCGGATCCAGGTGGATACGCAGTATTTT. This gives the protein CASSRIQVDTQYF.

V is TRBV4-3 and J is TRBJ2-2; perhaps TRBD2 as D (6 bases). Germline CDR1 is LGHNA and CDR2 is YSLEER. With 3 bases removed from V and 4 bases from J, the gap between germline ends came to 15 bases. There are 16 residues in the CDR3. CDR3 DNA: TGCGCCAGCAGCCATTCTGGCGGGACGGGCACCGGGGAGCTGTTTTTT. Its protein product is CASSHSGGTGTGELFF.